The rows below give T cell receptor beta chains drawn from one sample of a study of patients and donors after allogeneic stem cell transplantation. TCRdb reprocessed the RT-PCR reads with MiXCR, giving one entry per CDR3 protein. The table has about a million distinct CDR3 sequences, roughly 18% seen once; the top ten hold approximately 5.9%. Sequenced: blood, either unsorted or a sorted T cell fraction (not recorded which). These receptors were taken from a human donor who was either an allogeneic HSCT recipient or a stem cell or donor lymphocyte infusion donor (not recorded which). It is not recorded whose cells these are; they may come from a transplant donor. Each CDR3 is given with its conserved first and last residue. A D gene is named only where the DNA matches it firmly.

v_call: TRBV4-3
j_call: TRBJ1-4
d_call: TRBD1
cdr3_aa: CASSQEVHRGSSNEKLFF

v_call: TRBV14
j_call: TRBJ2-5
d_call: TRBD2
cdr3_aa: CASSQLGRAGETQYF

v_call: TRBV12-3/TRBV12-4
j_call: TRBJ2-7
d_call: .
cdr3_aa: CASSLGSTYYEQYF

v_call: TRBV20-1
j_call: TRBJ2-5
d_call: TRBD1
cdr3_aa: CSATPGTGVLAQQETQYF

v_call: TRBV7-2
j_call: TRBJ1-5
d_call: .
cdr3_aa: CASSLSQNQPQHF

v_call: TRBV20-1
j_call: TRBJ1-1
d_call: .
cdr3_aa: CSAQQNGEAFF

v_call: TRBV7-8
j_call: TRBJ2-3
d_call: TRBD1
cdr3_aa: CASSLRTGSPDTQYF

v_call: TRBV11-2
j_call: TRBJ2-3
d_call: .
cdr3_aa: CASSPYPTADTQYF

v_call: TRBV6-2/TRBV6-3
j_call: TRBJ2-3
d_call: .
cdr3_aa: CASSILHGTTQYF

v_call: TRBV7-9
j_call: TRBJ2-1
d_call: TRBD2
cdr3_aa: CACSLGEGSSYNEQFF